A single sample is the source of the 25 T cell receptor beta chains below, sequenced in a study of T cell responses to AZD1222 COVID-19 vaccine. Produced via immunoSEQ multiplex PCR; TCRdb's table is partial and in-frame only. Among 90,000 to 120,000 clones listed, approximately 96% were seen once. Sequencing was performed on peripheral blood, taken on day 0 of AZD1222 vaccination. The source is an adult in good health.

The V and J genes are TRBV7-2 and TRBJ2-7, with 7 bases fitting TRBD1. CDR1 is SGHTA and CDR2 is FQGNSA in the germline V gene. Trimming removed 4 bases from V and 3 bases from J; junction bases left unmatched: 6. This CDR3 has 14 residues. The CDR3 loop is CASSSLQGHYEQYF. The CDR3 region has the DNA TGTGCCAGCAGCTCCCTACAGGGGCACTACGAGCAGTACTTC.

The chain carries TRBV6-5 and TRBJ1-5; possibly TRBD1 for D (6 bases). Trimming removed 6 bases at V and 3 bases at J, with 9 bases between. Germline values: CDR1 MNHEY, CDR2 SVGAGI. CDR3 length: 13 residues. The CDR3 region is CASRWTDNQPQHF. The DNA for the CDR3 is TGTGCCAGCAGATGGACAGACAATCAGCCCCAGCATTTT.

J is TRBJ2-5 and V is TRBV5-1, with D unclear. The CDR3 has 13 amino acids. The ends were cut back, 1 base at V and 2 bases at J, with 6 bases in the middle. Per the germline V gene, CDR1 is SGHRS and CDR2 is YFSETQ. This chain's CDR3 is CASSLPYQETQYF. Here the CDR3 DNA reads TGCGCCAGCAGCTTGCCCTATCAAGAGACCCAGTACTTC.

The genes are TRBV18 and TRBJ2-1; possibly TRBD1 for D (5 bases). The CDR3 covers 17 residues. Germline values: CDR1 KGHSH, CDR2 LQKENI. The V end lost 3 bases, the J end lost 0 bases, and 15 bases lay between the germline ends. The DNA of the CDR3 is TGTGCCAGCTCACCTTCGGACACCCGCGGCTCCTACAATGAGCAGTTCTTC. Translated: CASSPSDTRGSYNEQFF.

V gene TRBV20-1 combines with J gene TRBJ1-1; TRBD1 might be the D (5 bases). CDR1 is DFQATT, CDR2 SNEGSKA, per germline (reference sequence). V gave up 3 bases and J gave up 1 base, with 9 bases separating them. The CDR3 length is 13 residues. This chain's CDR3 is CSASIGGNTEAFF. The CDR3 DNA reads TGCAGTGCTAGTATTGGGGGGAACACTGAAGCTTTCTTT.

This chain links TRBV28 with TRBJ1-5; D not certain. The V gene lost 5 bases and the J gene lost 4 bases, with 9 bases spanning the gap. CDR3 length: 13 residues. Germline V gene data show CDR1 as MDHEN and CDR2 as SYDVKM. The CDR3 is CASSRSPNQPQHF. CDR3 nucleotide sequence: TGTGCCAGCAGTCGCAGTCCTAATCAGCCCCAGCATTTT. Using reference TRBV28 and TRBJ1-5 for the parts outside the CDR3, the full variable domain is DVKVTQSSRYLVKRTGEKVFLECVQDMDHENMFWYRQDPGLGLRLIYFSYDVKMKEKGDIPEGYSVSREKKERFSLILESASTNQTSMYLCASSRSPNQPQHFGDGTRLSIL.

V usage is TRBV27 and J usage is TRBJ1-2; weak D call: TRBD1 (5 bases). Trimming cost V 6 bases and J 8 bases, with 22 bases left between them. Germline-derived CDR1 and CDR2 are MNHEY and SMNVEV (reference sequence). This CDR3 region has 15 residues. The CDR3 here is CASRPEGTLTWGYTF. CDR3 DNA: TGTGCCAGCAGGCCTGAGGGGACGTTAACTTGGGGCTACACCTTC.

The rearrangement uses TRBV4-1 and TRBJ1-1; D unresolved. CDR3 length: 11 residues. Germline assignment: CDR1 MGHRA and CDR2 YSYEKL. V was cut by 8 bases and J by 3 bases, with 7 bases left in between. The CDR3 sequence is CASGEDTEAFF. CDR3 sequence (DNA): TGCGCCAGCGGGGAGGACACTGAAGCTTTCTTT.

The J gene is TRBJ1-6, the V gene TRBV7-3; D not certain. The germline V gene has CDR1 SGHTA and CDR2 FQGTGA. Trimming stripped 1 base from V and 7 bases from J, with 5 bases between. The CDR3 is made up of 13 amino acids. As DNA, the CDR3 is TGTGCCAGCAGCTTAAAAGGGAATTCACCCCTCCACTTT. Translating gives CASSLKGNSPLHF.

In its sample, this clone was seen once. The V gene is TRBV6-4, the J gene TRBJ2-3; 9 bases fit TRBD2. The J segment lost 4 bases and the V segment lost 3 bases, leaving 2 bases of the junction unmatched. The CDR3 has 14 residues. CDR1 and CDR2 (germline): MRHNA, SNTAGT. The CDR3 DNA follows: TGTGCCAGCAGTGAAGGCGGGGGGGCAGATACGCAGTATTTT. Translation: CASSEGGGADTQYF.

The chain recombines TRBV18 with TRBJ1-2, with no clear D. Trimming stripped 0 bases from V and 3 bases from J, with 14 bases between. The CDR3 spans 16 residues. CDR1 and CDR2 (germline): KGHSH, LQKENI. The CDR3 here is CASSPPGLSLHYGYTF. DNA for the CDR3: TGTGCCAGCTCACCACCGGGTCTATCCCTCCACTATGGCTACACCTTC.

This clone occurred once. The CDR3 loop reads CASSLVGSYGTGELFF. The CDR3 DNA sequence: TGTGCCAGCAGCTTAGTTGGTTCCTATGGGACCGGGGAGCTGTTTTTT. V is TRBV7-6 and J is TRBJ2-2; D is ambiguous. Per the germline V gene, CDR1 is SGHVS and CDR2 is FNYEAQ. Trimming cost V 1 base and J 5 bases, with 14 bases left between them. The CDR3 loop spans 16 amino acids.

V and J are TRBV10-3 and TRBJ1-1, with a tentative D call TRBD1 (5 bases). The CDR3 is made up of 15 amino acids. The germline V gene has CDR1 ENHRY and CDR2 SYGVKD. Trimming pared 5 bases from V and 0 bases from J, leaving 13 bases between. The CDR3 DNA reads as TGTGCCATCAGTCAACTAGGACAACTGAACACTGAAGCTTTCTTT. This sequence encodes CAISQLGQLNTEAFF.

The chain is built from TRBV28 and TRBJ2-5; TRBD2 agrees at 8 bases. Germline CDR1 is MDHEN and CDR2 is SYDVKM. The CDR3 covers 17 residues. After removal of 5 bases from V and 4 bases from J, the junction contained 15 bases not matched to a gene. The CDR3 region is CASSVTTEASGSETQYF. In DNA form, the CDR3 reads TGTGCCAGCAGTGTAACAACGGAGGCTAGCGGGTCAGAGACCCAGTACTTC.

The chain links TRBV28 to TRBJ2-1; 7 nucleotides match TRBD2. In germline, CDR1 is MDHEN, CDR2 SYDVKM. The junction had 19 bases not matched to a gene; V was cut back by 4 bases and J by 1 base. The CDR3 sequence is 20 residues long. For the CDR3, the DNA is TGTGCCAGCAGTTCCCCCTGGCTGGGAGGGCAAGTTTTGTCCTACAATGAGCAGTTCTTC. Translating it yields CASSSPWLGGQVLSYNEQFF.

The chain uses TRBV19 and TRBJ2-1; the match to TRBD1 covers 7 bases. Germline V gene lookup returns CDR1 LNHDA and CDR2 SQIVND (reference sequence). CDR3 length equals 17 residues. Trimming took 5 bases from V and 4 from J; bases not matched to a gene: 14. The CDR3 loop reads CASSLSSGTERYNEQFF. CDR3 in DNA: TGTGCCAGTAGTCTTTCCTCCGGGACAGAGAGATACAATGAGCAGTTCTTC.

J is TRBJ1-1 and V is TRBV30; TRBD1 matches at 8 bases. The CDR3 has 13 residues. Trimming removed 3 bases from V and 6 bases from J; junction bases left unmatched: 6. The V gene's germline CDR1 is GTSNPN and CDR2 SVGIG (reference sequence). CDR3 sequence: CAWSRIQGAEAFF. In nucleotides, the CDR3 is TGTGCCTGGAGCCGGATACAGGGGGCTGAAGCTTTCTTT. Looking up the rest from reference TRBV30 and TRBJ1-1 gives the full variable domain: SQTIHQWPATLVQPVGSPLSLECTVEGTSNPNLYWYRQAAGRGLQLLFYSVGIGQISSEVPQNLSASRPQDRQFILSSKKLLLSDSGFYLCAWSRIQGAEAFFGQGTRLTVV.

The CDR3 DNA follows: TGCGCCAGCAAAAGGGGAGGGGCGACGAACACTGAAGCTTTCTTT. Translation gives CASKRGGATNTEAFF. The chain couples TRBV5-1 to TRBJ1-1; the D gene is possibly TRBD1 (5 bases). Germline CDR1 reads SGHRS; CDR2 reads YFSETQ. The CDR3 loop spans 15 amino acids. Trimming removed 6 bases from V and 1 base from J, with 16 bases in between.

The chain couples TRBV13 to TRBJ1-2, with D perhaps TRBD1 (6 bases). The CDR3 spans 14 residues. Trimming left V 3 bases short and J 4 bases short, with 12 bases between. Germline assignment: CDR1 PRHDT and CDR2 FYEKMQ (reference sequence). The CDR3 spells CASSLGANPYGYTF. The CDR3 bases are TGTGCCAGCAGCTTGGGGGCGAATCCCTATGGCTACACCTTC.

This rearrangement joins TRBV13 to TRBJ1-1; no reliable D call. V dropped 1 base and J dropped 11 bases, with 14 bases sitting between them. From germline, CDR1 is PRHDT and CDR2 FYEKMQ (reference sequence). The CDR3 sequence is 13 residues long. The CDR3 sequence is CASSLVTGSGAFF. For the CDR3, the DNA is TGTGCCAGCAGCTTAGTGACGGGATCGGGGGCTTTCTTT.

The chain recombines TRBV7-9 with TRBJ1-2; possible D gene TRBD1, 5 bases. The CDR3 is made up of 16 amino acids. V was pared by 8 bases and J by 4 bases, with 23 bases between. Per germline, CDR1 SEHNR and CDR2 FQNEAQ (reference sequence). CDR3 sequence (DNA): TGTGCCAGCGAAGGCGGGGCTTCTAAGGGTGGCTATGGCTACACCTTC. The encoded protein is CASEGGASKGGYGYTF.

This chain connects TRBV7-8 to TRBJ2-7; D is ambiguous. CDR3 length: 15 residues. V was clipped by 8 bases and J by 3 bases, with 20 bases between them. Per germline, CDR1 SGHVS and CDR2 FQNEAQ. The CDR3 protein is CASGVDGRRVYEQYF. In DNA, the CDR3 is TGTGCCAGCGGGGTTGACGGGCGGAGAGTCTACGAGCAGTACTTC.

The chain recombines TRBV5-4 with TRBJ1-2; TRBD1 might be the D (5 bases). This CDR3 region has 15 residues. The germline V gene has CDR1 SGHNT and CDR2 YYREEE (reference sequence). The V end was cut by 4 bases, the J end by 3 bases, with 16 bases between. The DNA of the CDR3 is TGTGCCAGCAGCAACCCGGGGCAGGTCGACTATGGCTACACCTTC. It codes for CASSNPGQVDYGYTF. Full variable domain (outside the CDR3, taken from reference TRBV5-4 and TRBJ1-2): ETGVTQSPTHLIKTRGQQVTLRCSSQSGHNTVSWYQQALGQGPQFIFQYYREEENGRGNFPPRFSGLQFPNYSSELNVNALELDDSALYLCASSNPGQVDYGYTFGSGTRLTVV.

CDR3 DNA sequence: TGTGCCAGCAGTTTACAGGGGGCCGAGACCGGGGAGCTGTTTTTT. Translating gives CASSLQGAETGELFF. The chain recombines TRBV7-3 with TRBJ2-2, with 9 bases identical to TRBD1. In germline, CDR1 is SGHTA, CDR2 FQGTGA. There are 15 residues in the CDR3. V lost 6 bases and J lost 5; bases outside the gene matches: 7.

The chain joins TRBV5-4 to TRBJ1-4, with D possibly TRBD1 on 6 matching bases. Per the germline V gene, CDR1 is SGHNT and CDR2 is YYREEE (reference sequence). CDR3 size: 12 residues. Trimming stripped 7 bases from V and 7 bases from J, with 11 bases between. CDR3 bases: TGTGCCAGCGGATCAGGGGCTGAAAAACTGTTTTTT. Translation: CASGSGAEKLFF.